Listed below are T cell receptor beta chains from one sample, sequenced in a study of vaccination effects on CD4 cells after COVID-19. The repertoire was sequenced with immunoSEQ multiplex PCR; TCRdb's copy has only in-frame clones and lacks some. The data contain roughly 27,000 clones, about 74% of them singletons. For these receptors, no antigen is known. Source: CD4+ T cells from PBMCs cultured with HCoV-OC43 spike peptides, taken after COVID-19 vaccination. Every receptor here comes from a human donor who received a COVID-19 vaccine. The conserved cysteine and the conserved F or W are not part of the CDR3 here. The D gene is left open where the match is weak.

v_gene	d_gene	CDR3aa
TRBV29-1	TRBD1	SVERQGRTYEQY
TRBV29-1	TRBD2	SVSAGPSYEQY
TRBV4-1	TRBD2	ASSQAGGRSYEQY
TRBV19	-	ASSMRRQETQY
TRBV5-1	TRBD1	ASRSTGGEKVNTEAF
TRBV6-2/TRBV6-3	-	ASSPRLGGDTQY
TRBV2	TRBD2	ASRTPAGGQETQY
TRBV5-6	-	ASSLAGHAANEKLF
TRBV2	TRBD1	ASSEALHFWDSNPRTEETQY
TRBV27	-	ASSLRGGVQGAYEQY
TRBV1	-	TSSQVRGEQPQH
TRBV6-5	TRBD2	ASRESGLADYEQY
TRBV5-8	TRBD1	ASSLLRGISYT
TRBV6-4	-	ASSDTSSNYGYT
TRBV2	-	ASTITGLNTEAF
TRBV27	-	ASSALKSKINEQF
TRBV2	-	ASSPGLGRYEQY
TRBV25-1	-	ASPEPHSQRAPEAF
TRBV5-6	-	ASSLFSYGYT
TRBV4-1	TRBD1	ASRGQENNYGYT
TRBV18	TRBD1	ASSPGQGGEQY
TRBV2	-	ASSEGRNWEKLF
TRBV4-2	-	ASSQDRGGQETQY
TRBV24-1	-	ATSDSGMNTEAF
TRBV6-5	-	ASSYSSRQADTQY
TRBV6-2/TRBV6-3	TRBD2	ASSYERGYNEQF
TRBV28	-	ASSLISPYQPQH